The 10 T cell receptor beta chains below all came from one sample that was sequenced in a study of blood T cell repertoires in COVID-19. Method: immunoSEQ multiplex PCR; TCRdb's copy keeps in-frame clones and lacks some. This table holds about 130,000 clones, about 80% found once. Sequenced input: peripheral blood. The receptor source for this set is a woman aged 45-65 years with acute or convalescent COVID-19.

The chain couples TRBV3-1 (or the pseudogene TRBV3-2) to TRBJ1-2; no definite D call. V gave up 1 base and J gave up 4 bases, with 16 bases separating them. In germline, CDR1 is LGHDT, CDR2 YNNKEL (reference sequence). The CDR3 has 16 amino acids. The CDR3 bases are TGTGCCAGCAGCCAAGCCGCGGGCGCCGCTAGCTATGGCTACACCTTC. Translation gives CASSQAAGAASYGYTF.

The count of this clone is one. This chain connects TRBV19 to TRBJ2-3, with TRBD1 matching 8 bases. The CDR3 has 14 residues. Looked up from germline, CDR1 is LNHDA and CDR2 is SQIVND (reference sequence). V gave up 4 bases and J gave up 5 bases; unmatched junction bases: 5. The CDR3 nucleotides are TGTGCCAGTAGTACCTCAGGGGGCCTAGATACGCAGTATTTT. Translating gives CASSTSGGLDTQYF.

The rearrangement joins TRBV2 to TRBJ1-2; 8 nucleotides align to TRBD1. Germline CDR1 SNHLY, CDR2 FYNNEI. V lost 7 bases to trimming and J lost 9 bases; unmatched junction nucleotides: 10. The CDR3 contains 13 residues. The CDR3 here is CASTLGQGLSYTF. The CDR3, as DNA: TGTGCCAGCACTCTAGGACAGGGCTTGAGCTACACCTTC.

The chain employs TRBV5-1 and TRBJ2-4; D is ambiguous. The CDR3 runs to 16 residues. CDR1 is SGHRS and CDR2 is YFSETQ in the germline V gene. V was clipped by 0 bases and J by 0 bases, with 10 bases between them. The CDR3 nucleotides read TGCGCCAGCAGCTTGGGTACAGTCGAAGCCAAAAACATTCAGTACTTC. Translating it yields CASSLGTVEAKNIQYF.

For the CDR3, the DNA is TGCGCCAGCAGCCAAGATCGTGGGAGCGGGGGGGCCTCTTGGGCAGATACGCAGTATTTT. Translation gives CASSQDRGSGGASWADTQYF. The genes are TRBV4-1 and TRBJ2-3; 10 bases line up with TRBD2. V shed 0 bases and J 4 bases; nucleotides not matched to a gene: 16. The CDR3 extends over 20 amino acids. Germline V lookup: CDR1 MGHRA, CDR2 YSYEKL.

This clone was observed a single time. The V call is TRBV7-8, the J call TRBJ1-5, with 12 positions matching TRBD1. CDR1 SGHVS and CDR2 FQNEAQ come from the germline V gene. With V trimmed by 2 bases and J by 2 bases, 7 bases remained unmatched. The CDR3 spans 18 residues. CDR3 DNA: TGTGCCAGCAGCTTAACGGGACAGGGGGCGTACGGCAATCAGCCCCAGCATTTT. It yields the protein CASSLTGQGAYGNQPQHF.

This clone has more than one count but fewer than ten. This CDR3 is also generated by other DNA sequences in the sample. J is TRBJ2-2 and V is TRBV5-6; maybe TRBD2 (5 bases). Trimming removed 2 bases from V and 0 bases from J, with 5 bases in between. CDR1 SGHDT and CDR2 YYEEEE come from the germline V gene. The CDR3 is made up of 14 amino acids. The CDR3 nucleotides read TGTGCCAGCAGCTTCGGGGCGAACACCGGGGAGCTGTTTTTT. Translating gives CASSFGANTGELFF.

This clone was recorded once. The chain couples TRBV19 to TRBJ1-3; D not certain. The length of the CDR3 is 13 residues. Germline-derived CDR1 and CDR2 are LNHDA and SQIVND (reference sequence). In DNA, the CDR3 is TGTACCTGTTCCCGGAGCTCTGGAAACACCATATATTTT. Encoded protein: CTCSRSSGNTIYF.

The rearrangement uses TRBV9 and TRBJ1-5; the D gene is possibly TRBD1 (5 bases). V lost 0 bases and J 8 bases, leaving 15 bases between the germline ends. This CDR3 is built from 15 residues. The V gene's germline CDR1 is SGDLS and CDR2 YYNGEE. CDR3 nucleotide sequence: TGTGCCAGCAGCGTAGGGGCGGGGCAGGTGGAGCCCCAGCATTTT. Encoded protein: CASSVGAGQVEPQHF.

Of note for this clone: The identical CDR3 is also encoded by other nucleotide sequences in the sample. The rearrangement joins TRBV10-1 to TRBJ1-1; no clear D. The CDR3 is made up of 13 amino acids. CDR1 and CDR2 from the germline V gene are WNHNN and SYGVQD (reference sequence). The V gene lost 3 bases and the J gene lost 5 bases, with 10 bases spanning the gap. CDR3 DNA sequence: TGCGCCAGCAGTGAATCTAGTGGAACTGAAGCTTTCTTT. This codes for CASSESSGTEAFF.